This TCR beta chain was obtained from a study of blood T cells in healthy people across ages. Study-wide points: Among long-lived donors, naive CD4+ cells were more numerous and diversity higher than in aged donors. Diversity estimates drawn from one million T cells were deemed underestimates.

The donors, healthy Caucasians from Russia, were aged roughly 6 to 90. This clonotype turned up a few times. Its antigen is unknown. PCR was performed a second time for roughly 6 to 12 cycles using a sample-barcoded 5' primer and a J-beta primer mix. Each cDNA molecule, via a template-switch adaptor with 12 random nucleotides, was tagged. TCRdb independently ran MiXCR on the 5' RACE reads; one entry per CDR3 protein. In the table there are about 1.7 million distinct CDR3 sequences, roughly 27% of which are singletons. Sequencing used blood. This TCR derives from a young woman in good health.

CDR3 sequence: CASSKGGVGAYNEQFF. The CDR3 DNA reads TGTGCCAGCAGCAAAGGGGGGGTCGGTGCCTACAATGAGCAGTTCTTC. The rearrangement links TRBV21-1 to TRBJ2-1; TRBD1 reflects the table's D call only, with no check against the DNA. TRBV21-1 is deemed a pseudogene. The CDR3 is made up of 16 amino acids.